Listed below are T cell receptor beta chains from one sample, sequenced in a study of blood T cell repertoires in COVID-19. Generated by immunoSEQ multiplex PCR, the TCRdb table keeps only in-frame clones and is missing some. The sample contains approximately 290,000 clones, approximately 83% of which appear only once. Sample: PBMCs or T cells enriched from blood (not recorded which). The receptors derive from a woman between 25 and 40 years old who had recovered from COVID-19. Each CDR3 is given without its conserved first and last residue. D genes are given only for firm matches.

>TRBV15|TRBD2
ATSPHLVAGGTDTQY
>TRBV10-3|-
AISDPKGVDSPLH
>TRBV29-1|-
SGLGATSYEQY
>TRBV13|TRBD1
ASSLLDRGRPVTYEQF
>TRBV5-1|TRBD1
ASREEDRPNQPQH
>TRBV5-1|TRBD2
ASSFGTPTFSGSYEQY
>TRBV5-4|-
ASSQRGSSYEQY
>TRBV30|-
AWSVSFSRGTEAF
>TRBV15|TRBD1
ATSRAGQSVNYGYT
>TRBV19|TRBD2
ASSTRPGLAINEQY
>TRBV11-2|TRBD1
ASSLTGGGNQPQH
>TRBV2|TRBD1
ASSDRGRQGSTEAF
>TRBV6-5|TRBD1
ASSYRTTGGRF
>TRBV7-2|TRBD2
ASSMERGSTDTQY
>TRBV28|TRBD1
ASSQTTGGNEQY
>TRBV3-1/TRBV3-2|TRBD1
ASSQGDRDTGELF
>TRBV7-9|-
ASSLEAGNSGNTIY
>TRBV5-4|TRBD2
ASSPGGTATGELF
>TRBV19|-
APGGGQGTEAF
>TRBV3-1/TRBV3-2|TRBD1
ASSQDPGTVPSGANVLT
>TRBV5-1|TRBD2
ASSFELALNEQF
>TRBV5-1|-
ASSLGEYEQY
>TRBV15|-
ATSRLQGPGNTIY
>TRBV6-5|-
ASSYGGTSYEQY
>TRBV19|TRBD2
ASSLASGGAGTDTQY
>TRBV19|-
ASSIRGGKDTQY
>TRBV6-5|-
ASMDKNGETQY
>TRBV19|-
ASPRGNTGELF
>TRBV11-2|TRBD1
ASSPSAGQFYGYT
>TRBV6-5|-
ASSYANEQF
>TRBV14|-
ASSQGGVGQPQH
>TRBV24-1|-
ATADSERDTGELF
>TRBV6-5|-
ASSPSSSYNEQF
>TRBV5-1|TRBD1
ASSPGPGGTEAF
>TRBV7-9|TRBD1
ASSTTGGAGEKLF
>TRBV5-1|TRBD1
ASSLAQGASYGYT